The present T cell receptor beta chain was sequenced within a study of shared clonotypes between healthy human individuals (TCRdb year 2020). At the level of the whole study: The cohort included three men and a couple of women between 18 and 49 years of age. Leukapheresis yielded between about 0.85 and 9 billion PBMCs per donor. Per donor, three plates each were used for CD4 naive and CD4 memory, two for CD8 naive, and one for CD8 memory. To increase sequencing depth and limit assay-specific biases, different laboratories used diverse techniques to prepare libraries and sequence TCR repertoires. The study deeply sequenced blood TCR repertoires of about 5 healthy adults to estimate repertoire size and the extent of clonotype sharing between individuals. Summary of the overall study and its limitations: Even with the large sequencing depth, rarefaction of the sorted-subset datasets indicated that sequencing was incomplete. Roughly 5.2% of naive CD4, more than 3% of naive CD8, approximately 2.2% of memory CD4, and 0.4% of memory CD8 clonotypes were shared across several donors. Pairwise subsampling led to the expectation that sequencing depth would affect the degree of clonotype sharing among donors. Estimated clonotype richness was generally larger for naive than for memory subsets. Only blood was sampled, and tissue TCR repertoires likely differ from those in blood. Compared with non-shared clonotypes, the clonotypes found in all four sorted-subset donors had higher generation probabilities. The small number of donors limited the genetic and exposure-history diversity represented.

CDR1 and CDR2 were assigned from the germline V gene as SGHRS and YFSETQ. V drops 4 bases and J drops 0 bases, leaving 13 bases in between. The CDR3, from cysteine to phenylalanine, totals 16 residues. The DNA shown is the 48-base CDR3, in frame from base 1. Concerning this clone: What antigen it recognizes has not been identified. Qualities for individual bases were not recorded, and no much larger clone is one base off.

Using the deep immunoSEQ assay, TCR CDR3 regions were amplified from genomic DNA by multiplex PCR. Genomic DNA extracted from each cell subset was distributed evenly over all wells of several immunoSEQ 96-well plates, and each plate served as one replicate. For sorted subsets, approximately 190 ng of genomic DNA, equivalent to about 30,000 T cell genomes, went into each replicate PCR. Purified libraries were measured with a Qubit 3.0 fluorometer, size-checked on a Bioanalyzer 2100, and measured again with the KAPA Library Quantification kit. Every immunoSEQ 96-well plate was sequenced on a dedicated single-read 150-cycle Illumina NextSeq 550 flow cell. The paper's data handling went like this. Because the immunoSEQ output held only junctional sequences and lacked quality scores, the filtering could not match the filtering applied to full-length reads. Sequences were annotated with PyIR, a Python wrapper for IgBLAST v1.9, and V/J genes and CDR3 were assigned using IMGT germline references. Any read was removed if the V/J assignment was weak (E-value above 1e-6), the CDR3 was missing, or the read contained stop codons, out-of-frame junctions, or ambiguous translated residues. V3J clonotypes were defined as sequences sharing the same inferred V gene, J gene, and CDR3 amino acid sequence. The percentage overlap between two repertoires was calculated by dividing the number of shared unique clonotypes by the size of the smaller repertoire. Repertoire richness was assessed with RTK rarefaction, the Chao1 estimator, and Recon v2.1 estimates of unobserved clonotypes. Generation probabilities were computed with OLGA for all TCRbeta clonotypes obtained by the gDNA method from several donors. The table comes from immuneACCESS by way of TCRdb, which keeps in-frame sequences with V and J called. Part of the clones is missing from these tables; in studies checked, under half for an unresolved V gene and the rest for unknown reasons. That table is the source of V, J and clone size, and D and trimming were worked out from the DNA. This sample lists 1.4 million or so clones; approximately 98.5% were detected once. Clones ranked in the top ten supply 0.36% of the sample.

The donors were healthy, HIV-negative adults with no recently reported acute infections or vaccinations. Only Caucasian adults living in Nashville, Tennessee, USA were represented among the donors. Magnetic negative selection was used to enrich CD4+ T cells, after which naive cells were positively selected on CD45RA and the negative fraction became the memory subset. After blood collection by leukapheresis, PBMCs were isolated using Ficoll-Histopaque density gradient centrifugation and then cryopreserved in the vapor phase of liquid nitrogen. Purity and quantity of every magnetically sorted T cell population were checked by analytical flow cytometry. Each sorted fraction had its genomic DNA isolated and then quantified by UV absorbance on a Nanodrop 2000c.

This sequence uses TRBV5-1 and TRBJ1-4; the D gene cannot be named for sure. The TCR comes from a man younger than 40 in good health. Sequencing used naive CD4+ T cells sorted from blood. This specimen's cell subset or site label, per the study, means: CD45RA+ positively selected. The nucleotide sequence reads TGCGCCAGCAGCACCCCTGAGCGTACAACTAATGAAAAACTGTTTTTT. This codes for CASSTPERTTNEKLFF.